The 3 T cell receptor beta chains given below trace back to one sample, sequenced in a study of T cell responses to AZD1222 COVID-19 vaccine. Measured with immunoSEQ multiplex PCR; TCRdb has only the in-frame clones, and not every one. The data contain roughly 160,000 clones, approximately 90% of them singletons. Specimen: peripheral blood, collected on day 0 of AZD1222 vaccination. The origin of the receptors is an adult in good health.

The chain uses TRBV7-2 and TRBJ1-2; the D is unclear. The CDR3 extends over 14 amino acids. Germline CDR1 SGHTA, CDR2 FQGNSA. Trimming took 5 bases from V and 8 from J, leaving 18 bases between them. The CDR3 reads CASSRAVPLRGYTF. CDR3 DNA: TGTGCCAGCAGCCGGGCAGTGCCCCTAAGGGGCTACACCTTC.

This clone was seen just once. CDR3 DNA sequence: TGTGCCAGCAGCTGGGGGGACAGGGGGCCCAATCAGCCCCAGCATTTT. Its protein product is CASSWGDRGPNQPQHF. The chain couples TRBV11-2 to TRBJ1-5; 12 bases are a match to TRBD1. With 4 bases clipped from V and 3 bases from J, the junction kept 4 bases outside the gene matches. Per the germline V gene, CDR1 is SGHAT and CDR2 is FQNNGV. The CDR3 is 16 residues long.

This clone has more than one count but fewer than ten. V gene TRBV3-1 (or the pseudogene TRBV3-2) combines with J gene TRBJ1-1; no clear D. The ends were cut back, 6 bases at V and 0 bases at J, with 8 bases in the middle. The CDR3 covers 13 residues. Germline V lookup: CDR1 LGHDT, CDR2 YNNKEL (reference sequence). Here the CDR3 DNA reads TGTGCCAGCAGTTCCGGCCTGAACACTGAAGCTTTCTTT. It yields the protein CASSSGLNTEAFF.